This is a list of T cell receptor beta chains from one sample in a study of technical replicates of blood from a handful of donors. TCRdb's table, derived via immunoSEQ multiplex PCR, lists solely in-frame clones and lacks some. This table has approximately 66,000 clones, around 87% appearing once. The source material was PBMCs. The receptors here all came from a human donor in good health. Some clones in this sample may be carry-over from other donors' samples. Each CDR3 is given with its conserved first and last residue. Each record gives: clone size, V gene, D gene, J gene, CDR3 protein, CDR3 DNA. A D gene is named only where the DNA matches it firmly. Clone size, where shown, is once, few, many, or a class for clones that have expanded.

.	TRBV20-1	.	TRBJ2-7	CSARHGYEQYF	TGCAGTGCTAGACACGGCTACGAGCAGTACTTC
few	TRBV30	.	TRBJ2-7	CAWSLGGMGDEQYF	TGTGCCTGGAGTCTGGGGGGTATGGGGGACGAGCAGTACTTC
.	TRBV7-3	.	TRBJ1-1	CASSQTESTEAFF	TGTGCCAGCAGCCAGACAGAATCCACTGAAGCTTTCTTT
.	TRBV2	.	TRBJ2-5	CASSRNGVARSQETQYF	TGTGCCAGCTCCCGGAACGGGGTAGCGCGATCCCAAGAGACCCAGTACTTC
.	TRBV6-6	TRBD1	TRBJ1-5	CASRGLIDRDQPQHF	TGTGCCAGCAGAGGCCTAATCGACAGGGATCAGCCCCAGCATTTT
.	TRBV5-1	TRBD1	TRBJ2-1	CASSSRTGAYNEQFF	TGCGCCAGCAGCTCCCGGACAGGGGCCTACAATGAGCAGTTCTTC
.	TRBV5-1	TRBD2	TRBJ2-2	CASTPRRGDTGELFF	TGCGCCAGCACCCCCCGCCGGGGGGATACCGGGGAGCTGTTTTTT
.	TRBV6-1	TRBD2	TRBJ2-7	CASSATSGGPYEQYF	TGTGCCAGCAGTGCGACTAGCGGGGGGCCCTACGAGCAGTACTTC
.	TRBV5-6	.	TRBJ2-1	CASTSPIREQFF	TGTGCCAGCACCAGTCCAATCCGTGAGCAGTTCTTC
.	TRBV13	TRBD2	TRBJ2-5	CASSSGLAEQYF	TGTGCCAGCAGCTCAGGACTAGCGGAACAGTACTTC
.	TRBV7-2	TRBD2	TRBJ2-1	CATSPGRGGEQFF	TGTGCCACCAGCCCCGGGAGGGGCGGTGAGCAGTTCTTC
.	TRBV7-2	TRBD1	TRBJ2-7	CASSYEQGREQYF	TGTGCCAGCAGCTATGAACAGGGGCGCGAGCAGTACTTC
.	TRBV18	TRBD1	TRBJ1-3	CASSTTGWAGNTIYF	TGTGCCAGCTCAACGACAGGGTGGGCTGGAAACACCATATATTTT
.	TRBV4-1	TRBD2	TRBJ2-1	CASSRGLENNEQFF	TGCGCCAGCAGCCGCGGACTAGAGAACAATGAGCAGTTCTTC
.	TRBV6-4	.	TRBJ1-1	CASSDMAGEAFF	TGTGCCAGCAGTGACATGGCAGGGGAAGCTTTCTTT
.	TRBV7-2	.	TRBJ1-1	CASSLGQGWWTEAFF	TGTGCCAGCAGCTTAGGCCAGGGGTGGTGGACTGAAGCTTTCTTT
few	TRBV5-1	.	TRBJ1-3	CASSLAGDTIYF	TGCGCCAGCAGCTTGGCAGGGGATACCATATATTTT
.	TRBV2	TRBD2	TRBJ2-3	CASSLRTSGSTDTQYF	TGTGCCAGCAGCCTTAGGACTAGCGGTAGCACAGATACGCAGTATTTT
.	TRBV11-2	.	TRBJ2-1	CASRRSLTYNEQFF	TGTGCCAGCCGCCGGTCCCTGACCTACAATGAGCAGTTCTTC
.	TRBV6-5	.	TRBJ2-3	CASSSQPSTDTQYF	TGTGCCAGCAGTTCACAACCAAGCACAGATACGCAGTATTTT
.	TRBV27	.	TRBJ1-4	CASRRVVDEKLFF	TGTGCCAGCAGACGGGTCGTAGATGAAAAACTGTTTTTT
.	TRBV2	TRBD1	TRBJ2-7	CASGIQGAGEQYF	TGTGCCAGCGGGATCCAGGGGGCTGGGGAGCAGTACTTC
few	TRBV30	.	TRBJ1-2	CAWSPTSGVYGYTF	TGTGCCTGGAGTCCTACCTCAGGGGTTTATGGCTACACCTTC
.	TRBV5-1	TRBD2	TRBJ2-5	CASSLVPAGAQETQYF	TGCGCCAGCAGCTTGGTACCAGCGGGGGCCCAAGAGACCCAGTACTTC
few	TRBV30	.	TRBJ1-5	CAWSTDSNQPQHF	TGTGCCTGGAGTACTGATAGCAATCAGCCCCAGCATTTT
.	TRBV5-1	TRBD1	TRBJ2-3	CASSQDHNRGQESDTQYF	TGCGCCAGCAGTCAAGATCATAACCGGGGACAGGAGTCAGATACGCAGTATTTT
few	TRBV27	TRBD1	TRBJ1-2	CASSFGRGDGYTF	TGTGCCAGCAGTTTTGGCAGGGGGGACGGCTACACCTTC
.	TRBV5-6	.	TRBJ2-3	CASSLIQRVTDTQYF	TGTGCCAGCAGCTTAATCCAGCGGGTCACAGATACGCAGTATTTT
.	TRBV7-2	.	TRBJ1-1	CASSQGAGPNTEAFF	TGTGCCAGCAGCCAAGGGGCAGGGCCGAACACTGAAGCTTTCTTT
.	TRBV18	TRBD2	TRBJ2-7	CASSPGTTSYEQYF	TGTGCCAGCTCACCTGGGACTACCTCCTACGAGCAGTACTTC
.	TRBV5-1	.	TRBJ2-1	CASSLELAGGEQFF	TGCGCCAGCAGCTTGGAACTAGCTGGGGGGGAGCAGTTCTTC
.	TRBV20-1	.	TRBJ2-1	CSAQRGNEQFF	TGCAGTGCTCAGCGAGGCAATGAGCAGTTCTTC
.	TRBV19	.	TRBJ1-2	CASTPDRTYGYTF	TGTGCCAGTACCCCAGACAGAACCTATGGCTACACCTTC
.	TRBV9	.	TRBJ2-3	CASSVNTGRAGDTQYF	TGTGCCAGCAGCGTAAATACTGGCAGGGCGGGGGATACGCAGTATTTT
.	TRBV7-2	TRBD1	TRBJ2-1	CASSHRQGWHEQFF	TGTGCCAGCAGCCACCGACAGGGTTGGCATGAGCAGTTCTTC
.	TRBV9	.	TRBJ2-7	CASSVEGTFSYEQYF	TGTGCCAGCAGCGTAGAGGGGACATTTAGCTACGAGCAGTACTTC
.	TRBV19	.	TRBJ2-7	CASRSSTGSSYEQYF	TGTGCCAGTCGATCCTCCACAGGGAGCTCCTACGAGCAGTACTTC
.	TRBV20-1	.	TRBJ2-1	CSAPGNEQFF	TGCAGTGCTCCAGGTAATGAGCAGTTCTTC
.	TRBV18	TRBD2	TRBJ2-1	CASSPNTAGAYNEQFF	TGTGCCAGCTCCCCTAACACGGCGGGGGCCTACAATGAGCAGTTCTTC
once	TRBV30	TRBD2	TRBJ2-1	CAWSVLAGGEEQFF	TGTGCCTGGAGTGTACTAGCGGGAGGCGAGGAGCAGTTCTTC
.	TRBV4-2	TRBD1	TRBJ1-2	CASILDPGTGGYTF	TGTGCCAGCATCCTCGATCCAGGGACAGGTGGCTACACCTTC
.	TRBV4-3	TRBD2	TRBJ2-1	CASSQDFGGRDEQFF	TGCGCCAGCAGCCAAGATTTCGGCGGGAGGGATGAGCAGTTCTTC
once	TRBV4-1	.	TRBJ2-1	CASSHPDGNNEQFF	TGCGCCAGCAGCCACCCGGACGGGAACAATGAGCAGTTCTTC
once	TRBV30	.	TRBJ2-7	CAASRGSYEQYF	TGTGCCGCCTCGCGAGGTTCCTACGAGCAGTACTTC
.	TRBV7-9	.	TRBJ2-7	CASSSTVTSPEQYF	TGTGCCAGCAGCTCGACAGTAACGTCCCCCGAGCAGTACTTC
.	TRBV5-1	.	TRBJ2-2	CASSLLKGRNGELFF	TGCGCCAGCAGCTTGCTCAAGGGGAGGAACGGGGAGCTGTTTTTT
.	TRBV7-9	.	TRBJ2-2	CASSGAWRGRVTGELFF	TGTGCCAGCAGCGGGGCGTGGAGGGGGCGCGTCACCGGGGAGCTGTTTTTT
.	TRBV9	.	TRBJ1-1	CASSESIQGATEAFF	TGTGCCAGCAGCGAGAGCATACAGGGAGCCACTGAAGCTTTCTTT
.	TRBV5-1	TRBD1	TRBJ1-6	CASSEMGQVESPLHF	TGCGCCAGCAGCGAAATGGGACAGGTGGAGTCACCCCTCCACTTT
many	TRBV7-9	.	TRBJ2-1	CASSVVLGEFNEQFF	TGTGCCAGCAGTGTCGTCCTCGGGGAGTTCAATGAGCAGTTCTTC
.	TRBV15	TRBD1	TRBJ1-1	CATSSRDRANTEAFF	TGTGCCACCAGCAGCAGGGACAGGGCGAACACTGAAGCTTTCTTT
.	TRBV7-9	TRBD1	TRBJ1-1	CASSSGMDRGENTEAFF	TGTGCCAGCAGCTCCGGGATGGACAGGGGGGAGAACACTGAAGCTTTCTTT
.	TRBV7-2	.	TRBJ2-5	CASRPPSGGWETQYF	TGTGCCAGCAGGCCACCATCGGGGGGCTGGGAGACCCAGTACTTC
.	TRBV18	TRBD1	TRBJ2-7	CASSPDRDPSEQYF	TGTGCCAGCTCACCAGACAGGGATCCTTCCGAGCAGTACTTC